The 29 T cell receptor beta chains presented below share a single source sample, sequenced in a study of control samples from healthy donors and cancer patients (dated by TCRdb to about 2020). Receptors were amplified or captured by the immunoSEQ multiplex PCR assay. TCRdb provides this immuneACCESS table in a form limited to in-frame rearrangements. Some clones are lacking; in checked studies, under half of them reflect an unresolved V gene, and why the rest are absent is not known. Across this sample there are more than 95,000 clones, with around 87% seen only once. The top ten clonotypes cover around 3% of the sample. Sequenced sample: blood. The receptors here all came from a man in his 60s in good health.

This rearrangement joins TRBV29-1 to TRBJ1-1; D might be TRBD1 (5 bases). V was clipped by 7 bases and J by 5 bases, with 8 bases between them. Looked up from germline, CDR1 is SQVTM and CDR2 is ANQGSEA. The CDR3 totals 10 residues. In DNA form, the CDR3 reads TGCAGCGGAGGGGTTACTGAAGCTTTCTTT. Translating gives CSGGVTEAFF.

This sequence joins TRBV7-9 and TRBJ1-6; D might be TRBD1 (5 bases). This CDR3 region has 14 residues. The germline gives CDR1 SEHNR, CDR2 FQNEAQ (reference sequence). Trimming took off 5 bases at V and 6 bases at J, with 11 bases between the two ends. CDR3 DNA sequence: TGTGCCAGCAGCAGGGACGCACTTAATTCACCCCTCCACTTT. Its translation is CASSRDALNSPLHF.

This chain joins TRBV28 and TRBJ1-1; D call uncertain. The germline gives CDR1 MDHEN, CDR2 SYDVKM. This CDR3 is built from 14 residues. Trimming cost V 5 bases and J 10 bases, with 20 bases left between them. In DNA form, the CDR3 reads TGTGCCAGCAGTCCTTCGCCCAATGTGATGGGAGCTTTCTTT. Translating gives CASSPSPNVMGAFF.

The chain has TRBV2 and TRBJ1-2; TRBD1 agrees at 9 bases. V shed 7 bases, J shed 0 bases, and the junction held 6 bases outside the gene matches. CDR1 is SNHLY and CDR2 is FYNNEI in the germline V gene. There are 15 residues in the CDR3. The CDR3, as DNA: TGTGCCAGCAAGACAGGGGGATTAGCTAACTATGGCTACACCTTC. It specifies CASKTGGLANYGYTF.

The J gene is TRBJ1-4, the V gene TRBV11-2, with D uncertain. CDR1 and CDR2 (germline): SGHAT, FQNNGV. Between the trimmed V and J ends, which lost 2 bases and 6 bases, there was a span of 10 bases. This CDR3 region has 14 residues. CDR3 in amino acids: CASSLKGVDEKLFF. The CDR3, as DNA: TGTGCCAGCAGCTTAAAGGGCGTTGATGAAAAACTGTTTTTT. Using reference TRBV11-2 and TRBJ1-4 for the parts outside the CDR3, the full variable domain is EAGVAQSPRYKIIEKRQSVAFWCNPISGHATLYWYQQILGQGPKLLIQFQNNGVVDDSQLPKDRFSAERLKGVDSTLKIQPAKLEDSAVYLCASSLKGVDEKLFFGSGTQLSVL.

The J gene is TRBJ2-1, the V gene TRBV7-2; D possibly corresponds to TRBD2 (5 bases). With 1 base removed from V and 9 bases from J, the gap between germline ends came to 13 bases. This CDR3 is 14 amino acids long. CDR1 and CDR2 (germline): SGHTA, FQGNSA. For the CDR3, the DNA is TGTGCCAGCAGCTTAGTAGAAGAGGGCGGTGAGCAGTTCTTC. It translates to CASSLVEEGGEQFF. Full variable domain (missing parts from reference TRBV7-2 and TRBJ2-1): GAGVSQSPSNKVTEKGKDVELRCDPISGHTALYWYRQSLGQGLEFLIYFQGNSAPDKSGLPSDRFSAERTGGSVSTLTIQRTQQEDSAVYLCASSLVEEGGEQFFGPGTRLTVL.

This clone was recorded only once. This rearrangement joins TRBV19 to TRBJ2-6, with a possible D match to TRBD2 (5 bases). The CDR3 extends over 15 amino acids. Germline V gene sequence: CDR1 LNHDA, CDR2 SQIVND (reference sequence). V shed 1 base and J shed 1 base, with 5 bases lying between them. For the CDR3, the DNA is TGTGCCAGTAGTATAGGAGGGTCTGGGGCCAACGTCCTGACTTTC. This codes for CASSIGGSGANVLTF.

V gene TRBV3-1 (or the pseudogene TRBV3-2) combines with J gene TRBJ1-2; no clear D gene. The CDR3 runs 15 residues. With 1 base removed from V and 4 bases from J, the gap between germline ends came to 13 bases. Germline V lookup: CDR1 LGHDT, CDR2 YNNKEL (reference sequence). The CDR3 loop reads CASSQVSTVLYGYTF. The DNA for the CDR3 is TGTGCCAGCAGCCAAGTGAGCACGGTCCTCTATGGCTACACCTTC.

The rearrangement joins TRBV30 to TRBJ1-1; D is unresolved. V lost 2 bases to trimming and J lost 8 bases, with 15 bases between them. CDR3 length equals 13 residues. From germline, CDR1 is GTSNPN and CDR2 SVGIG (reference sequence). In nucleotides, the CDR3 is TGTGCCTGGAGTCAACAGAGAACATTCGAAGCTTTCTTT. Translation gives CAWSQQRTFEAFF.

The CDR3 spells CASSLNLVGVRGGELFF. Here the CDR3 DNA reads TGTGCCAGCAGCTTAAACCTCGTGGGGGTACGTGGCGGGGAGCTGTTTTTT. This chain uses TRBV11-3 with TRBJ2-2; D may be TRBD1 or TRBD2 (5 bases each). The CDR3 consists of 17 residues. V lost 2 bases and J lost 7, with 20 bases in between. Germline V gene data show CDR1 as SGHNT and CDR2 as YENEEA. The full variable domain, completed using reference TRBV11-3 and TRBJ2-2, is EAGVVQSPRYKIIEKKQPVAFWCNPISGHNTLYWYLQNLGQGPELLIRYENEEAVDDSQLPKDRFSAERLKGVDSTLKIQPAELGDSAVYLCASSLNLVGVRGGELFFGEGSRLTVL.

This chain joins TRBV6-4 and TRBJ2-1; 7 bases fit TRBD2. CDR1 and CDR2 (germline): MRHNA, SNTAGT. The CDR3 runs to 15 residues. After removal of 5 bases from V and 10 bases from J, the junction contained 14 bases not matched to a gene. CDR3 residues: CASSMVSGSPAEQFF. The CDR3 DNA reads TGTGCCAGCAGTATGGTTAGCGGGTCCCCAGCGGAGCAGTTCTTC.

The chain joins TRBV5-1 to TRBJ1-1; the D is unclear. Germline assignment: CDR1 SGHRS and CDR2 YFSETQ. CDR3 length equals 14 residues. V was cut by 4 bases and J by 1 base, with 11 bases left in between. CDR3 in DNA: TGCGCCAGCAGCCTTGTCGGCGAGAACACTGAAGCTTTCTTT. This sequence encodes CASSLVGENTEAFF.

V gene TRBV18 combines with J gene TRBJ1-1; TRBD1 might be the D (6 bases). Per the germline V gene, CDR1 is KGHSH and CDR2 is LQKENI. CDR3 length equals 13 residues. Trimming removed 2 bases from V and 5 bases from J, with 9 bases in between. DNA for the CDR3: TGTGCCAGCTCACCAGGGGGCAGGACTGAAGCTTTCTTT. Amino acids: CASSPGGRTEAFF.

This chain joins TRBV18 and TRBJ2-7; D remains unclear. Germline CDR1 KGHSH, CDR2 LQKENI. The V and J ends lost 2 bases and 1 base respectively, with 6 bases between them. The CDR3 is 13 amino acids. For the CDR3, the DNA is TGTGCCAGCTCACCAGGCGTATCCTACGAGCAGTACTTC. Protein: CASSPGVSYEQYF.

In DNA form, the CDR3 reads TGCGCCAGCAGCTTGGATGTGGGGACAGGGCTCTACAATGAGCAGTTCTTC. Translation gives CASSLDVGTGLYNEQFF. V and J are TRBV5-1 and TRBJ2-1, with TRBD1 identical over 9 bases. Germline CDR1 reads SGHRS; CDR2 reads YFSETQ. The junction had 7 bases not matched to a gene; V was cut back by 0 bases and J by 3 bases. The CDR3 is 17 residues long.

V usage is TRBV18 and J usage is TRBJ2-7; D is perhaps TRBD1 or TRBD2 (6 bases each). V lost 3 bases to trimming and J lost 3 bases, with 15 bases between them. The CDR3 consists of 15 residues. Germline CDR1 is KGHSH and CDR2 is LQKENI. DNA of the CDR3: TGTGCCAGCTCACCGACGAAACAGGGACTCTACGAGCAGTACTTC. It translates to CASSPTKQGLYEQYF.

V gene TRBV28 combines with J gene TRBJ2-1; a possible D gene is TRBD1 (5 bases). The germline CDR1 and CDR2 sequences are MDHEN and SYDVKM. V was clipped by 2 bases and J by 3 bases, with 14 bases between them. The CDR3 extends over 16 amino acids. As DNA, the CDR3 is TGTGCCAGCAGTTTAGGGGCCCCAAGGTACTACAATGAGCAGTTCTTC. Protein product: CASSLGAPRYYNEQFF. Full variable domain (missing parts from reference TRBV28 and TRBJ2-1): DVKVTQSSRYLVKRTGEKVFLECVQDMDHENMFWYRQDPGLGLRLIYFSYDVKMKEKGDIPEGYSVSREKKERFSLILESASTNQTSMYLCASSLGAPRYYNEQFFGPGTRLTVL.

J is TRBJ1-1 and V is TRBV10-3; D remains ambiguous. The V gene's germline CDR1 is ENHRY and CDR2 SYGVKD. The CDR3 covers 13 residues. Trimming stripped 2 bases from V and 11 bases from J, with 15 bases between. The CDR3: CAISERSLRSAFF. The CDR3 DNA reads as TGTGCCATCAGTGAGCGGTCCTTAAGGAGCGCTTTCTTT.

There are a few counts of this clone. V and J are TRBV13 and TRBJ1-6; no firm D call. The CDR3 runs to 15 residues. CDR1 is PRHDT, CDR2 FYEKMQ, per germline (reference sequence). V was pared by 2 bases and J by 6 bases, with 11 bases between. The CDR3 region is CASSLTGRPNSPLHF. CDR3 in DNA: TGTGCCAGCAGCTTAACGGGCAGGCCTAATTCACCCCTCCACTTT.

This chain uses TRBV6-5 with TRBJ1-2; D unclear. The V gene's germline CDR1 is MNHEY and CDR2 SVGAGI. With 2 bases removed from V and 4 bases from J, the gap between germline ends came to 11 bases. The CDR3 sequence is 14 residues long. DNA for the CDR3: TGTGCCAGCAGTTACACGTCCAGCGGCTATGGCTACACCTTC. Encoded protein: CASSYTSSGYGYTF.

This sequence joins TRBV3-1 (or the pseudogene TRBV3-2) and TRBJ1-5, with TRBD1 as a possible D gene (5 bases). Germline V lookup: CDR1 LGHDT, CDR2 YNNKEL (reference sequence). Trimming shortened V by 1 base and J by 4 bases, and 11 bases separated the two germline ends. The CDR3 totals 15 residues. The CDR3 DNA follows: TGTGCCAGCAGCCAAGGACAGACGGATAATCAGCCCCAGCATTTT. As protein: CASSQGQTDNQPQHF.

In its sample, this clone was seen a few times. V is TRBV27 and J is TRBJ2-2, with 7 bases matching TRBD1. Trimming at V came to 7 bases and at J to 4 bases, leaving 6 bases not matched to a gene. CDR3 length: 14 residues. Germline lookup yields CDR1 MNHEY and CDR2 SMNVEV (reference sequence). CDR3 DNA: TGTGCCAGCACCCGACAGGGTTCCACCGGGGAGCTGTTTTTT. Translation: CASTRQGSTGELFF.

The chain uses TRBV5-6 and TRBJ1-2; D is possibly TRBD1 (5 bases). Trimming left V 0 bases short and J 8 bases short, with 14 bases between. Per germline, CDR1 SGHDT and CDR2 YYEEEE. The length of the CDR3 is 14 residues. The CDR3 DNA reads TGTGCCAGCAGCTTGGCGCAGGGAGTGGGGGGCTACACCTTC. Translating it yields CASSLAQGVGGYTF.

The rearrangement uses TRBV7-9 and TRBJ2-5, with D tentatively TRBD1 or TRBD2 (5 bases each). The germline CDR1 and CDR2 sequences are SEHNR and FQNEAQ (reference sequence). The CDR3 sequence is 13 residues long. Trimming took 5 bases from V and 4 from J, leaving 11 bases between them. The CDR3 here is CASSPEGRETQYF. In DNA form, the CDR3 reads TGTGCCAGCAGCCCCGAGGGGCGAGAGACCCAGTACTTC.

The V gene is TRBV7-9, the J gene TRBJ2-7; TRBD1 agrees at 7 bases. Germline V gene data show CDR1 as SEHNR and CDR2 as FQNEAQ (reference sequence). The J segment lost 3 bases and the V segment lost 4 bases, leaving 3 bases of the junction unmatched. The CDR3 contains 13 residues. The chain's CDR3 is CASSSGQYYEQYF. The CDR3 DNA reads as TGTGCCAGCAGCTCGGGACAGTACTACGAGCAGTACTTC.

The CDR3 DNA reads as TGTGCCACCAGTGACCCGACAAGGGCGCAGTATTTT. Translated: CATSDPTRAQYF. The chain uses TRBV24-1 and TRBJ2-3; D is undetermined. Germline CDR1 and CDR2: KGHDR and SFDVKD. V was pared by 4 bases and J by 10 bases, with 11 bases between. The CDR3 covers 12 residues.

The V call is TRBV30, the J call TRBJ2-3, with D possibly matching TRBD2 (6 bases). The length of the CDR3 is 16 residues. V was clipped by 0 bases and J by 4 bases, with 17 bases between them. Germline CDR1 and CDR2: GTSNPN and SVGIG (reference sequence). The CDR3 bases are TGTGCCTGGAGTGTACCGGGACGGCGGGGTTCAGATACGCAGTATTTT. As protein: CAWSVPGRRGSDTQYF.

This chain's CDR3 is CASSTNRENQPQHF. The DNA of the CDR3 is TGTGCCAGCAGTACGAACAGGGAAAATCAGCCCCAGCATTTT. The chain recombines TRBV6-5 with TRBJ1-5, with D perhaps matching TRBD1 (6 bases). The V gene lost 5 bases and the J gene lost 4 bases, with 12 bases spanning the gap. This CDR3 comprises 14 residues. Germline V CDR1 and CDR2: MNHEY, SVGAGI.

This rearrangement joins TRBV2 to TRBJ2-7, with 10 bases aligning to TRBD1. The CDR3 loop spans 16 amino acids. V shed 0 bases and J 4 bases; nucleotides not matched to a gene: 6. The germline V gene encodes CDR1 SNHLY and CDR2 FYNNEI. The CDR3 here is CASSEALGTGVYEQYF. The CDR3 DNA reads TGTGCCAGCAGTGAAGCGTTAGGGACAGGGGTTTACGAGCAGTACTTC.